The 21 T cell receptor beta chains presented below share a single source sample, sequenced in a study of blood T cell repertoires in COVID-19. Clones were read by immunoSEQ multiplex PCR, and TCRdb kept only the in-frame ones, dropping some. This table has about 110,000 clones, approximately 86% appearing once. Sample: peripheral blood. Every receptor here comes from a woman between 50 and 59 years old with active or convalescent COVID-19.

This clone was found a few times. The chain carries TRBV9 and TRBJ1-3, with D maybe TRBD1 (5 bases). Deletions cut 0 bases from V and 0 bases from J, with 16 bases between. The CDR3 loop spans 18 amino acids. The germline V gene encodes CDR1 SGDLS and CDR2 YYNGEE. CDR3 protein: CASSVGPTGYPSGNTIYF. CDR3 bases: TGTGCCAGCAGCGTAGGCCCCACAGGCTACCCCTCTGGAAACACCATATATTTT.

This clone was counted once. The chain links TRBV15 to TRBJ2-5; 7 bases match TRBD1. The junction had 3 bases not matched to a gene; V was cut back by 4 bases and J by 1 base. The germline V gene has CDR1 LNHNV and CDR2 YYDKDF (reference sequence). The CDR3 is made up of 14 amino acids. CDR3 loop: CATSITGVQETQYF. The CDR3 nucleotides read TGTGCCACCAGCATAACAGGGGTCCAAGAGACCCAGTACTTC.

The chain recombines TRBV3-1 (or the pseudogene TRBV3-2) with TRBJ2-1; perhaps TRBD1 as D (7 bases). Trimming took off 0 bases at V and 3 bases at J, with 24 bases between the two ends. Germline V gene sequence: CDR1 LGHDT, CDR2 YNNKEL (reference sequence). CDR3 length equals 20 residues. CDR3: CASSQDRITLAGGNYNEQFF. The CDR3 nucleotides are TGTGCCAGCAGCCAAGATCGTATTACGTTAGCAGGGGGGAACTACAATGAGCAGTTCTTC.

The J gene is TRBJ1-1, the V gene TRBV7-2, with unresolved D. The CDR3 contains 13 residues. CDR1 and CDR2 (germline): SGHTA, FQGNSA. The V gene lost 6 bases and the J gene lost 6 bases, with 14 bases spanning the gap. As DNA, the CDR3 is TGTGCCAGCAGGTTCGCCAGGTCACCTGAAGCTTTCTTT. Its protein is CASRFARSPEAFF.

This chain connects TRBV6-5 to TRBJ1-5, with 9 bases matching TRBD1. J lost 2 bases, V lost 7 bases, and 6 bases had no gene match. CDR3 length equals 15 residues. Germline assignment: CDR1 MNHEY and CDR2 SVGAGI. The DNA for the CDR3 is TGTGCCAGCACCCAGGGACAGGGAGGCAATCAGCCCCAGCATTTT. Translated: CASTQGQGGNQPQHF.

V is TRBV6-2 or TRBV6-3 and J is TRBJ2-1; perhaps TRBD2 as D (6 bases). This CDR3 contains 13 residues. Germline V CDR1 and CDR2: MNHEY, SVGEGT. Trimming shortened V by 3 bases and J by 9 bases, and 12 bases separated the two germline ends. The CDR3 protein is CASSYSGRGEQFF. For the CDR3, the DNA is TGTGCCAGCAGTTATAGCGGCAGAGGTGAGCAGTTCTTC.

This chain uses TRBV11-2 with TRBJ1-5; D is uncertain. This CDR3 has 13 amino acids. The germline CDR1 and CDR2 sequences are SGHAT and FQNNGV. V was clipped by 5 bases and J by 5 bases, with 10 bases between them. CDR3 sequence (DNA): TGTGCCAGCAGCCCCCCCGGGTATCAGCCCCAGCATTTT. Protein sequence: CASSPPGYQPQHF. The full variable domain, rest sourced from reference TRBV11-2 and TRBJ1-5, is EAGVAQSPRYKIIEKRQSVAFWCNPISGHATLYWYQQILGQGPKLLIQFQNNGVVDDSQLPKDRFSAERLKGVDSTLKIQPAKLEDSAVYLCASSPPGYQPQHFGDGTRLSIL.

This chain links TRBV7-2 with TRBJ2-7; D perhaps matches TRBD2 (6 bases). The germline V gene has CDR1 SGHTA and CDR2 FQGNSA. This CDR3 has 15 amino acids. Trimming pared 3 bases from V and 6 bases from J, leaving 18 bases between. The chain's CDR3 is CASSFSLRGLGEQYF. The CDR3 DNA sequence: TGTGCCAGCAGCTTTAGTCTGAGGGGACTCGGCGAGCAGTACTTC.

The chain is built from TRBV27 and TRBJ1-6; D ambiguous. From germline, CDR1 is MNHEY and CDR2 SMNVEV (reference sequence). The CDR3 has 19 amino acids. Deletions cut 6 bases from V and 2 bases from J, with 23 bases between. The CDR3 region has the DNA TGTGCCAGCAGCCATCCCCGTCCGTTGGGGAGCGCCTATAATTCACCCCTCCACTTT. Protein product: CASSHPRPLGSAYNSPLHF.

The CDR3 DNA follows: TGCGCCAGCAGCCAAGATAGAGGGAGTTTGTACGAGCAGTACTTC. Protein sequence: CASSQDRGSLYEQYF. J is TRBJ2-7 and V is TRBV4-3; a possible D gene is TRBD2 (5 bases). CDR3 size: 15 residues. V lost 0 bases and J lost 4, with 13 bases in between. Germline CDR1 LGHNA, CDR2 YSLEER.

This rearrangement joins TRBV7-6 to TRBJ2-1, with TRBD2 matching 10 bases. Germline values: CDR1 SGHVS, CDR2 FNYEAQ. The CDR3 extends over 15 amino acids. J was trimmed by 8 bases and V by 5 bases; bases with no gene match: 9. CDR3 sequence reads: CASSQGTSALDEQFF. CDR3 nucleotides: TGTGCCAGCAGCCAAGGGACTAGCGCATTAGATGAGCAGTTCTTC.

The rearrangement links TRBV4-2 to TRBJ1-5; no clear D gene. Germline V lookup: CDR1 LGHNA, CDR2 YNFKEQ. V lost 1 base and J 0 bases, leaving 7 bases between the germline ends. The CDR3 extends over 15 amino acids. The CDR3 DNA reads TGTGCCAGCAGCCAAGGAACTAATAGCAATCAGCCCCAGCATTTT. Protein: CASSQGTNSNQPQHF.

The chain has TRBV4-2 and TRBJ2-5; possible D gene TRBD1, 6 bases. Trimming took 0 bases from V and 7 from J, leaving 15 bases between them. Germline CDR1 LGHNA, CDR2 YNFKEQ. The CDR3 runs to 15 residues. CDR3 in amino acids: CASSQDLRGLGTQYF. The CDR3 DNA sequence: TGTGCCAGCAGCCAAGATCTGAGGGGGTTGGGGACCCAGTACTTC.

This clone was detected only a few times. The chain couples TRBV2 to TRBJ2-7; no clear D. Deletions cut 8 bases from V and 3 bases from J, with 5 bases between. There are 10 residues in the CDR3. Looked up from germline, CDR1 is SNHLY and CDR2 is FYNNEI. The CDR3, as DNA: TGTGCCAGCGTCAACTACGAGCAGTACTTC. This codes for CASVNYEQYF.

J is TRBJ2-5 and V is TRBV6-5, with 8 bases identical to TRBD2. The CDR3 has 14 residues. V was pared by 6 bases and J by 3 bases, with 6 bases of the junction left unmatched. From germline, CDR1 is MNHEY and CDR2 SVGAGI. The CDR3 sequence is CASSLGLEEETQYF. The CDR3 coding sequence is TGTGCCAGCAGCCTGGGACTAGAAGAAGAGACCCAGTACTTC.

This clone was detected only a few times. The V gene is TRBV4-2, the J gene TRBJ2-5; TRBD2 matches at 9 bases. The germline V gene has CDR1 LGHNA and CDR2 YNFKEQ. The CDR3 length is 16 residues. J gave up 4 bases and V 4 bases, and 10 bases lay outside the gene matches. This CDR3 reads CASSLHSGSGGETQYF. The CDR3 DNA reads as TGTGCCAGCAGCCTCCATAGCGGGAGTGGGGGAGAGACCCAGTACTTC.

The chain links TRBV9 to TRBJ2-3, with TRBD1 matching 8 bases. CDR1 and CDR2 (germline): SGDLS, YYNGEE. With V trimmed by 6 bases and J by 4 bases, 4 bases remained unmatched. The CDR3 length is 13 residues. In nucleotides, the CDR3 is TGTGCCAGCAACGCAGGGGGCGCAGATACGCAGTATTTT. It encodes CASNAGGADTQYF. Complete variable domain (other parts from reference TRBV9 and TRBJ2-3): DSGVTQTPKHLITATGQRVTLRCSPRSGDLSVYWYQQSLDQGLQFLIQYYNGEERAKGNILERFSAQQFPDLHSELNLSSLELGDSALYFCASNAGGADTQYFGPGTRLTVL.

This chain joins TRBV5-6 and TRBJ2-1; TRBD2 agrees at 8 bases. This CDR3 is built from 17 residues. CDR1 and CDR2 (germline): SGHDT, YYEEEE. The ends lost 0 bases at V and 7 bases at J; junction bases unmatched: 12. CDR3 coding DNA: TGTGCCAGCAGCTTGGCGGGAGCGGGGGAAATTTTGAATGAGCAGTTCTTC. Encoded protein: CASSLAGAGEILNEQFF.

The chain uses TRBV6-2 or TRBV6-3 and TRBJ2-2, with D possibly being TRBD2 (5 bases). V lost 6 bases and J lost 5, with 19 bases in between. Germline values: CDR1 MNHEY, CDR2 SVGEGT. The CDR3 is made up of 16 amino acids. This CDR3 is CASSQIAASLTGELFF. CDR3 DNA: TGTGCCAGCAGCCAAATCGCGGCTAGCTTGACCGGGGAGCTGTTTTTT.

The gene calls are TRBV28 and TRBJ1-1; maybe TRBD1 (6 bases). The CDR3 extends over 14 amino acids. Trimming removed 4 bases at V and 0 bases at J, with 9 bases between. The V gene's germline CDR1 is MDHEN and CDR2 SYDVKM. CDR3 protein: CASSSGQMNTEAFF. CDR3 bases: TGTGCCAGCAGTTCCGGACAGATGAACACTGAAGCTTTCTTT.

The rearrangement joins TRBV9 to TRBJ2-3, with 7 positions matching TRBD2. Per germline, CDR1 SGDLS and CDR2 YYNGEE. The V gene end was trimmed by 3 bases and the J gene end by 4 bases; junction bases not matched to a gene: 14. There are 17 residues in the CDR3. CDR3 amino acids: CASSDPWERDRADTQYF. CDR3 nucleotide sequence: TGTGCCAGCAGCGACCCCTGGGAGCGGGATCGGGCAGATACGCAGTATTTT.